This entry concerns a single TCR beta chain. Antigen unknown. The sample originates from a study of T cells after yellow fever vaccination. Findings and limits, study-wide: Primary-vaccination clones mostly resurfaced post-booster (about 95% CD4, about 87% CD8). When the response was secondary, it was weaker but reached its peak faster, day 5 versus 15. Although most clonotypes did not, a small share appeared in both CD4 and CD8 compartments.

TCRdb itself ran the 5' RACE reads through MiXCR, one entry per CDR3 protein. The sample records under 600,000 distinct CDR3 sequences, roughly 13% being singletons. The V end was cut by 5 bases, the J end by 2 bases, with 10 bases between. Germline assignment: CDR1 SGHTA and CDR2 FQGNSA. The length of the CDR3 is 13 residues. The receptor's source is a man aged 25 to 45 who received the YFV17D yellow fever vaccine. The chain has TRBV7-2 and TRBJ2-7; D gene unclear. The sequencing here drew on PBMCs, taken on the day of the yellow fever booster vaccination. The DNA for the CDR3 is TGTGCCAGCAGCAACACCGTCGCCTACGAGCAGTACTTC. This encodes CASSNTVAYEQYF.